This T cell receptor beta chain was identified during a study of OX40 agonist ivuxolimab in advanced cancers. Across the study: All patients had ivuxolimab intravenously every 2 weeks at 0.01 to 10 mg/kg. Overall study results and limits: Some patients without response likewise showed low normalized clonal expansion.

Trimming removed 2 bases at V and 0 bases at J, with 12 bases between. Germline CDR1 is SGHNT and CDR2 is YYREEE (reference sequence). The CDR3 runs to 16 residues. This clone was picked up one time. As yet, its antigen is unknown. The protocol was immunoSEQ multiplex PCR, while the TCRdb copy is restricted to in-frame clones and leaves out a portion. The table has under 20,000 clones, about 77% seen once. The chain carries TRBV5-4 and TRBJ1-3; unclear D gene. This sample comprised CD4+ or CD8+ T cells sorted from blood, obtained in a trial of the OX40 agonist ivuxolimab. The source of this sequence is an adult with an advanced solid tumor such as melanoma, head and neck, liver or kidney cancer. The CDR3 nucleotides read TGTGCCAGCAGCTTTGGTCCTCTGAGCTCTGGAAACACCATATATTTT. Translating gives CASSFGPLSSGNTIYF.